These T cell receptor beta chains were read from a single sample in a study of blood T cell dynamics during melanoma immunotherapy. TCRdb's table, derived via immunoSEQ multiplex PCR, lists solely in-frame clones and lacks some. The repertoire holds thousands of clones, over 80% seen once, with more than 30% in the top ten. The sequences come from blood, collected from a patient treated with checkpoint blockade. The receptors come from a human donor with melanoma. Some clones in this sample may be carry-over from other donors' samples. CDR3s include the opening cysteine and the closing phenylalanine or tryptophan. The D gene is left open where the match is weak. A row's size may be missing; if present it is once, few, many or a size class.

.,TRBJ2-2,TRBV5-4,.,CASSFKSGSLNTGELFF,TGTGCCAGCAGCTTTAAAAGTGGGAGTTTAAACACCGGGGAGCTGTTTTTT
TRBD1,TRBJ2-5,TRBV27,.,CASREIQGAKETQYF,TGTGCCAGCAGGGAAATACAGGGGGCCAAAGAGACCCAGTACTTC
.,TRBJ1-5,TRBV5-6,.,CASSKGRGQPQHF,TGTGCCAGCAGCAAGGGACGAGGGCAGCCCCAGCATTTT
.,TRBJ1-6,TRBV6-6,few,CASSFMRGIQRSPLHF,TGTGCCAGCAGCTTTATGAGAGGGATTCAGCGTTCACCCCTCCACTTT
.,TRBJ2-5,TRBV6-9,few,CASSRRGRDKETQYF,TGTGCCAGCAGTAGGAGGGGAAGGGACAAAGAGACCCAGTACTTC
TRBD1,TRBJ2-2,TRBV6-5,.,CASHGDRNTGELFF,TGTGCCAGCCACGGGGACAGGAACACCGGGGAGCTGTTTTTT
TRBD2,TRBJ2-3,TRBV5-1,few,CASSGGTSGSGDTQYF,TGCGCCAGCAGCGGAGGGACTAGCGGGAGTGGGGATACGCAGTATTTT
.,TRBJ1-5,TRBV5-4,.,CASSLAGDQPQHF,TGTGCCAGCAGCTTGGCAGGGGATCAGCCCCAGCATTTT
.,TRBJ1-1,TRBV6-1,.,CASMISWFTEAFF,TGTGCCAGCATGATCAGTTGGTTTACTGAAGCTTTCTTT
TRBD1,TRBJ2-3,TRBV6-6,.,CASSYGQGSNTQYF,TGTGCCAGCAGTTATGGACAGGGCTCAAATACGCAGTATTTT
.,TRBJ2-7,TRBV21-1,.,CASSKGTSGRLKGYEQYF,TGTGCCAGCAGCAAAGGGACTAGCGGGAGGTTAAAGGGCTACGAGCAGTACTTC
.,TRBJ2-7,TRBV28,.,CASTGVYEQYF,TGTGCCAGCACAGGAGTCTACGAGCAGTACTTC
.,TRBJ1-5,TRBV5-1,.,CASSFGVNQPQHF,TGCGCCAGCAGCTTCGGAGTAAATCAGCCCCAGCATTTT
.,TRBJ2-3,TRBV11-2,.,CASSLDLATTDTQYF,TGTGCCAGCAGCTTAGATCTAGCAACCACAGATACGCAGTATTTT
TRBD2,TRBJ2-1,TRBV28,.,CASSSPGQGGLAGGPLNEQFF,TGTGCCAGCAGTTCACCGGGACAGGGTGGGCTAGCGGGAGGGCCTTTGAATGAGCAGTTCTTC
.,TRBJ1-4,TRBV6-5,.,CASSYATSTKAELFF,TGTGCCAGCAGTTACGCGACCTCAACGAAGGCGGAACTGTTTTTT
.,TRBJ1-3,TRBV19,once,CASSIQGAGNTIYF,TGTGCCAGTAGCATACAGGGCGCTGGAAACACCATATATTTT
.,TRBJ1-5,TRBV10-3,.,CASNFLGRSNQPQHF,TGTGCCAGCAATTTTTTAGGGAGAAGCAATCAGCCCCAGCATTTT
TRBD1,TRBJ2-1,TRBV19,.,CASSISGQVNEQFF,TGTGCCAGTAGTATTTCGGGACAGGTCAATGAGCAGTTCTTC
.,TRBJ2-1,TRBV10-3,.,CAISESPGRDNEQFF,TGTGCCATCAGTGAGTCTCCGGGAAGGGACAATGAGCAGTTCTTC
.,TRBJ2-1,TRBV14,.,CASSQTTVYNEQFF,TGTGCCAGCAGCCAAACGACGGTCTACAATGAGCAGTTCTTC
TRBD1,TRBJ1-2,TRBV6-1,.,CASSSTGGRNYGYTF,TGTGCCAGCAGTTCGACAGGGGGACGAAACTATGGCTACACCTTC
.,TRBJ2-7,TRBV21-1,.,CASSINSPPPQQYF,TGTGCCAGCAGCATCAACAGTCCGCCGCCACAGCAGTACTTC
TRBD1,TRBJ1-4,TRBV9,.,CASSGRDRGNEKLFF,TGTGCCAGCAGCGGGAGGGACAGGGGGAATGAAAAACTGTTTTTT
.,TRBJ2-2,TRBV2,.,CASSEPRGELFF,TGTGCCAGCAGTGAACCTCGCGGGGAGCTGTTTTTT
.,TRBJ1-5,TRBV7-9,.,CASASDSKQPQHF,TGTGCCAGCGCCTCGGACAGCAAACAGCCCCAGCATTTT
.,TRBJ1-2,TRBV19,.,CASSHQGRGYTF,TGTGCCAGTAGCCACCAGGGCCGGGGCTACACCTTC
.,TRBJ1-6,TRBV27,.,CASLGVWSPLHF,TGTGCCAGCCTCGGGGTTTGGTCACCCCTCCACTTT
.,TRBJ1-6,TRBV6-1,.,CASSEGADSPLHF,TGTGCCAGCAGTGAAGGAGCTGATTCACCCCTCCACTTT
.,TRBJ2-7,TRBV5-1,.,CASSLGTGIEQYF,TGCGCCAGCAGCTTGGGGACCGGGATCGAGCAGTACTTC
TRBD1,TRBJ1-2,TRBV6-5,.,CASRDRVVDGYTF,TGTGCCAGTAGGGACAGGGTTGTAGATGGCTACACCTTC
.,TRBJ1-1,TRBV2,.,CASATEMNTEAFF,TGTGCCAGCGCGACAGAAATGAACACTGAAGCTTTCTTT
TRBD1,TRBJ1-1,TRBV5-5,once,CASSLVAGGLTEAFF,TGTGCCAGCAGCTTGGTCGCAGGGGGTCTCACTGAAGCTTTCTTT
.,TRBJ2-7,TRBV28,.,CASSLSWPTGYGQYF,TGTGCCAGCAGTTTAAGTTGGCCGACCGGTTACGGGCAGTACTTC
.,TRBJ2-2,TRBV5-5,.,CASSLYGSGELFF,TGTGCCAGCAGCTTGTACGGTTCCGGGGAGCTGTTTTTT
.,TRBJ2-7,TRBV2,.,CASNLGYEQYF,TGTGCCAGCAACCTAGGCTACGAGCAGTACTTC
TRBD1,TRBJ1-1,TRBV25-1,.,CASSEYRGQGGRLEAFF,TGTGCCAGCAGTGAATATAGGGGACAGGGTGGAAGGCTTGAAGCTTTCTTT
.,TRBJ2-3,TRBV29-1,.,CSVGREDTQYF,TGCAGCGTAGGCAGGGAAGATACGCAGTATTTT